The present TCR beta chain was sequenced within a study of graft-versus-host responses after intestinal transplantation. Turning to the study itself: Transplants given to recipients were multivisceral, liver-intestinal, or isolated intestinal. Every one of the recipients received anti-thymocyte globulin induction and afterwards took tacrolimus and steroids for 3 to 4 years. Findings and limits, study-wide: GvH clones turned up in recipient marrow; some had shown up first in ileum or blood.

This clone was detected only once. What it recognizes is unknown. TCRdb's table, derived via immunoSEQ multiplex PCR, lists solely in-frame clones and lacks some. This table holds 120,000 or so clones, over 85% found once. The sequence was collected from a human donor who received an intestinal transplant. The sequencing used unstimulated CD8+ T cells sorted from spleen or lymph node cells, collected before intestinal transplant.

DNA of the CDR3: TGTGCCAGCAGGGCGGGACTAGCGGGCACAGATACGCAGTATTTT. Protein: CASRAGLAGTDTQYF. The genes are TRBV28 and TRBJ2-3; 11 nucleotides line up with TRBD2. This CDR3 has 15 amino acids. The trim removed 6 bases at V and 1 base at J, leaving 3 bases unmatched. Germline values: CDR1 MDHEN, CDR2 SYDVKM. Together with reference TRBV28 and TRBJ2-3, the CDR3 gives the full variable domain: DVKVTQSSRYLVKRTGEKVFLECVQDMDHENMFWYRQDPGLGLRLIYFSYDVKMKEKGDIPEGYSVSREKKERFSLILESASTNQTSMYLCASRAGLAGTDTQYFGPGTRLTVL.